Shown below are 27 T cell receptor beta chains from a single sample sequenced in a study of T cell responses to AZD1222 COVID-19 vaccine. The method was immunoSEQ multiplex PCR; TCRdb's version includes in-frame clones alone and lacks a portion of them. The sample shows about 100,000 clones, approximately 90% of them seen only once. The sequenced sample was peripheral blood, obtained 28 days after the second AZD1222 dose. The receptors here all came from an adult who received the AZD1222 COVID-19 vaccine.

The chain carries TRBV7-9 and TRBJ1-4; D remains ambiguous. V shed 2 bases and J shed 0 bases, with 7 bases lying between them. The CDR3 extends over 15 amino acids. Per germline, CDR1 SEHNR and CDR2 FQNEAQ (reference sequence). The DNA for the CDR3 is TGTGCCAGCAGCTTACGGCAGACAACTAATGAAAAACTGTTTTTT. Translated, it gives CASSLRQTTNEKLFF.

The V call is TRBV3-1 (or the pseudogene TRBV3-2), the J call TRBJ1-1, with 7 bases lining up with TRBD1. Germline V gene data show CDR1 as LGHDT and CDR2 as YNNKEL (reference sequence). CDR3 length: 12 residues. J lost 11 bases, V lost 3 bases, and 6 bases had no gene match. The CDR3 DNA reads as TGTGCCAGCAGCCACGCCTCAGGGGGTGCTTTCTTT. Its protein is CASSHASGGAFF.

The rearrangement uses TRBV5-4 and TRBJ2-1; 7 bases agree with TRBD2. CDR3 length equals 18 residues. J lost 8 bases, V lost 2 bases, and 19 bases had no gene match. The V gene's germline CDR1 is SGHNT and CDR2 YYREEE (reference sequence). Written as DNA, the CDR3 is TGTGCCAGCAGCTTTCCCCCCGGTGCGGGAGCCACGAGGGATGAGCAGTTCTTC. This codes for CASSFPPGAGATRDEQFF. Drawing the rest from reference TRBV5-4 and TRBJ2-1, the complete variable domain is ETGVTQSPTHLIKTRGQQVTLRCSSQSGHNTVSWYQQALGQGPQFIFQYYREEENGRGNFPPRFSGLQFPNYSSELNVNALELDDSALYLCASSFPPGAGATRDEQFFGPGTRLTVL.

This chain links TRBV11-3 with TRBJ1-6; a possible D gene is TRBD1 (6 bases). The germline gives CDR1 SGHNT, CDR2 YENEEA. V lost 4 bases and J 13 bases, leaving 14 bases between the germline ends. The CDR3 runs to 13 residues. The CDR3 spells CASSSSWGRPLHF. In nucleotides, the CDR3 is TGTGCCAGCAGCTCCAGCTGGGGGCGCCCCCTCCACTTT.

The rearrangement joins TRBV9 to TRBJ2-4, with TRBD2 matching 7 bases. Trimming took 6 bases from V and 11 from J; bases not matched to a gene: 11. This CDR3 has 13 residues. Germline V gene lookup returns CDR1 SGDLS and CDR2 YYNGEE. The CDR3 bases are TGTGCCAGCAACCCCGGGGAGGGCCTGGTTCAGTACTTC. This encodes CASNPGEGLVQYF.

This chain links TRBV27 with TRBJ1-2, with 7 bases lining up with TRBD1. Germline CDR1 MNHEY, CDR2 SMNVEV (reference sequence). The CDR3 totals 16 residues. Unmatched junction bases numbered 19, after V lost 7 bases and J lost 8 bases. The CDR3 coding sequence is TGTGCCAGCACCTATCAAGGGGGCGGCAGCTATGGAGGCTACACCTTC. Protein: CASTYQGGGSYGGYTF.

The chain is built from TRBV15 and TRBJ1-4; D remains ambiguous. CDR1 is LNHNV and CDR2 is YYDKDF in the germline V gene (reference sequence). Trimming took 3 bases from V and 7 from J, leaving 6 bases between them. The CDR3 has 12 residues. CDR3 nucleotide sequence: TGTGCCACCAGCAGGTCGTCTGAAAAACTGTTTTTT. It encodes CATSRSSEKLFF.

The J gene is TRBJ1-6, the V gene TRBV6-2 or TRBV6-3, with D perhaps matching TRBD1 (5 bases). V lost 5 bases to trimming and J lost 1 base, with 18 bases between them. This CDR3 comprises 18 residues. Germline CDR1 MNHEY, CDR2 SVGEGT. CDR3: CASSQLKKGKSYNSPLHF. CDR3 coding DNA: TGTGCCAGCAGTCAATTGAAAAAGGGGAAATCCTATAATTCACCCCTCCACTTT.

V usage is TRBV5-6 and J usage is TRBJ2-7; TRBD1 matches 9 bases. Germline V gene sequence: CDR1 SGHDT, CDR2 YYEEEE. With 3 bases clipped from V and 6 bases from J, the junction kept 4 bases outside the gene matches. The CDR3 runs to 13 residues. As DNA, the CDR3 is TGTGCCAGCAGCTCGAGGACAGGGGCCGAGCAGTACTTC. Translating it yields CASSSRTGAEQYF.

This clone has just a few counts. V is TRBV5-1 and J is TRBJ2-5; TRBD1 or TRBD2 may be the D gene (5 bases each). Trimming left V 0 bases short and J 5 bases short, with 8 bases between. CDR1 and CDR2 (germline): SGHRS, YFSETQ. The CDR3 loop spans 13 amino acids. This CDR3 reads CASSLVGDETQYF. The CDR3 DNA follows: TGCGCCAGCAGCTTGGTAGGGGACGAGACCCAGTACTTC.

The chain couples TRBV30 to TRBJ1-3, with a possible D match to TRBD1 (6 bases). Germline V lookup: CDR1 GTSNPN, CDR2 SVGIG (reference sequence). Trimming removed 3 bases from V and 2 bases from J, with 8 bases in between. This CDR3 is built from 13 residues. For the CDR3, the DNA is TGTGCCTGGAGGGACAGCGCTGGAAACACCATATATTTT. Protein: CAWRDSAGNTIYF.

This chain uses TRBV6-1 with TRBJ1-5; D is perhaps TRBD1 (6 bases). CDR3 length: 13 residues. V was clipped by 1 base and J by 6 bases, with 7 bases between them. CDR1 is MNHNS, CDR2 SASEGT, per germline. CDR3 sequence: CASSEGGPQPQHF. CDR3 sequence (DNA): TGTGCCAGCAGTGAAGGGGGGCCTCAGCCCCAGCATTTT.

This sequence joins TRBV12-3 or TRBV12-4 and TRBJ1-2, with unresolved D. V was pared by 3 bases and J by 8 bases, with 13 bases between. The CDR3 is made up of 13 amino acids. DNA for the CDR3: TGTGCCAGCAGTTTGTTCTCGGGCCCCGGCTACACCTTC. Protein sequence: CASSLFSGPGYTF.

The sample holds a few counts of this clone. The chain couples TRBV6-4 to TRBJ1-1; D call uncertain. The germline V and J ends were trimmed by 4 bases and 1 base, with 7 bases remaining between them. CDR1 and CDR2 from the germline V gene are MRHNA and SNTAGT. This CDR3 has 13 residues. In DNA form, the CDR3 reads TGTGCCAGCAGTGCGGGGAAGAACACTGAAGCTTTCTTT. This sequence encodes CASSAGKNTEAFF.

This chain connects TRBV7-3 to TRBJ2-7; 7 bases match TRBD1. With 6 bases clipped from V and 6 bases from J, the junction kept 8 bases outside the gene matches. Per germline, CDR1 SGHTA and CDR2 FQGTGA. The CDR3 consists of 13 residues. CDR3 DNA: TGTGCCAGCAGTAGGACAGGTGGGGGCGAGCAGTACTTC. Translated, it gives CASSRTGGGEQYF. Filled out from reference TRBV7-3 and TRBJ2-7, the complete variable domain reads GAGVSQTPSNKVTEKGKYVELRCDPISGHTALYWYRQSLGQGPEFLIYFQGTGAADDSGLPNDRFFAVRPEGSVSTLKIQRTERGDSAVYLCASSRTGGGEQYFGPGTRLTVT.

This CDR3 is CASSSLKGVGTEAFF. CDR3 bases: TGTGCCAGCAGCTCTTTGAAGGGGGTCGGCACTGAAGCTTTCTTT. The chain employs TRBV11-2 and TRBJ1-1; possibly TRBD1 for D (6 bases). V was cut by 4 bases and J by 4 bases, with 16 bases left in between. From germline, CDR1 is SGHAT and CDR2 FQNNGV. This CDR3 is 15 amino acids long.

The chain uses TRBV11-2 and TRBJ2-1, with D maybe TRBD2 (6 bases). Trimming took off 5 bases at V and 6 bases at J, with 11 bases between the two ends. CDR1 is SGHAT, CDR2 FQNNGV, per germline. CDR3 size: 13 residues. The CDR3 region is CASSPAGFNEQFF. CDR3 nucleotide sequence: TGTGCCAGCAGCCCCGCGGGGTTCAATGAGCAGTTCTTC. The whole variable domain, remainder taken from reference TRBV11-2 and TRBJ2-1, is EAGVAQSPRYKIIEKRQSVAFWCNPISGHATLYWYQQILGQGPKLLIQFQNNGVVDDSQLPKDRFSAERLKGVDSTLKIQPAKLEDSAVYLCASSPAGFNEQFFGPGTRLTVL.

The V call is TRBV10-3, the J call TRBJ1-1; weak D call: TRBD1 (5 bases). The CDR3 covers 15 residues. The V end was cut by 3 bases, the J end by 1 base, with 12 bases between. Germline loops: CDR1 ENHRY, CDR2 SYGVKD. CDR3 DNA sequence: TGTGCCATCAGTGAATCCGGGACTGAGAACACTGAAGCTTTCTTT. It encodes CAISESGTENTEAFF.

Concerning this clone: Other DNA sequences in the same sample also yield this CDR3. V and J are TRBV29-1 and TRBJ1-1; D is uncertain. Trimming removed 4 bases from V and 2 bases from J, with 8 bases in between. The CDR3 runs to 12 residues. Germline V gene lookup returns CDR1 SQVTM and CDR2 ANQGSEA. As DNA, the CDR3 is TGCAGCGTTGGTGGCGGAAACACTGAAGCTTTCTTT. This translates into CSVGGGNTEAFF.

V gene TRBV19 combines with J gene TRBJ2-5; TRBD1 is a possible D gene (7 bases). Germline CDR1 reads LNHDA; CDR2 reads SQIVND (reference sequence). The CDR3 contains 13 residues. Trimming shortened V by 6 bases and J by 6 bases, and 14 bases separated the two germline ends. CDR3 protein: CASSTRGAQTQYF. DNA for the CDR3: TGTGCCAGTAGCACCAGGGGGGCACAGACCCAGTACTTC.

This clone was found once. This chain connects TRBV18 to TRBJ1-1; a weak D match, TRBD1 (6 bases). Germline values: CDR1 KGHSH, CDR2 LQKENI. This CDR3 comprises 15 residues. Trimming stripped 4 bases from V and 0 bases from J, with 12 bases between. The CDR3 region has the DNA TGTGCCAGCTCACTGCGAGGGGGAATGAACACTGAAGCTTTCTTT. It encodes CASSLRGGMNTEAFF.

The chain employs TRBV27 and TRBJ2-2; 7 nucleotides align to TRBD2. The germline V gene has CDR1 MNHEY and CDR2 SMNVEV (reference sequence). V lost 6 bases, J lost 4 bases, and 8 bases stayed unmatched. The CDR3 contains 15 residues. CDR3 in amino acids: CASRPGGRGTGELFF. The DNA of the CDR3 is TGTGCCAGCAGGCCGGGCGGGAGAGGCACCGGGGAGCTGTTTTTT.

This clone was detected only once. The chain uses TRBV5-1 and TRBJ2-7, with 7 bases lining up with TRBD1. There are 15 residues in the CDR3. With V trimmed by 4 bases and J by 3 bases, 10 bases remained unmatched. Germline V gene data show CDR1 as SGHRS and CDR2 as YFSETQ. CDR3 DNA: TGCGCCAGCAGCCCGAGGGGGCCCCTTGGCTACGAGCAGTACTTC. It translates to CASSPRGPLGYEQYF.

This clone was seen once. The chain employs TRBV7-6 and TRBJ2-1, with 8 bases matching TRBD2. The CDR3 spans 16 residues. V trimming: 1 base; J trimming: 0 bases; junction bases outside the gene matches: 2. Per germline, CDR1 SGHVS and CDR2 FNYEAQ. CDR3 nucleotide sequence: TGTGCCAGCAGCTTAGTGGCGGGAGGCTCCTACAATGAGCAGTTCTTC. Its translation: CASSLVAGGSYNEQFF.

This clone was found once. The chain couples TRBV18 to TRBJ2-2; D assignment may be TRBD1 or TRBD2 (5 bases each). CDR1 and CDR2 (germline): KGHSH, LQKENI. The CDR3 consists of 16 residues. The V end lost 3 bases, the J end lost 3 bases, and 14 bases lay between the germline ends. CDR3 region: CASSPRQPGDTGELFF. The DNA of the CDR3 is TGTGCCAGCTCACCCCGACAGCCCGGGGACACCGGGGAGCTGTTTTTT.

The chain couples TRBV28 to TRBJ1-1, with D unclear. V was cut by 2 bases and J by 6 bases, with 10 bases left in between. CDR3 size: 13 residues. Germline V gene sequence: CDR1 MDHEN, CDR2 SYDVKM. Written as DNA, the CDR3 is TGTGCCAGCAGTTTAATCAAAGGCGCTGAAGCTTTCTTT. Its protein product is CASSLIKGAEAFF. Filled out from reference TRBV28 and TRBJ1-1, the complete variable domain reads DVKVTQSSRYLVKRTGEKVFLECVQDMDHENMFWYRQDPGLGLRLIYFSYDVKMKEKGDIPEGYSVSREKKERFSLILESASTNQTSMYLCASSLIKGAEAFFGQGTRLTVV.

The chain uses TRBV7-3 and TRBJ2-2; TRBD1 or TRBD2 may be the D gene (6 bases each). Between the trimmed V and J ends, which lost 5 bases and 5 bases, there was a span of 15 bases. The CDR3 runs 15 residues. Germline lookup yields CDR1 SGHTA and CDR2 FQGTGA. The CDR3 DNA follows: TGTGCCAGCAGCGCACGTACAGGGAGGACCGGGGAGCTGTTTTTT. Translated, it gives CASSARTGRTGELFF.